Below, 30 T cell receptor beta chains from the same sample are listed, as sequenced in a study of blood T cell repertoires in COVID-19. Some clones are missing from TCRdb's copy, which holds only in-frame ones; the method was immunoSEQ multiplex PCR. Seen here are more than 300,000 clones, about 90% observed once, and the top ten hold around 9.3%. The specimen sequenced was peripheral blood. The receptors were gathered from a woman younger than 45 with COVID-19, enrolled during active disease.

Only one count was recorded for this clone. This sequence joins TRBV5-1 and TRBJ2-1; D is possibly TRBD2 (5 bases). There are 14 residues in the CDR3. Germline CDR1 and CDR2: SGHRS and YFSETQ. Trimming took off 4 bases at V and 6 bases at J, with 14 bases between the two ends. Here the CDR3 DNA reads TGCGCCAGCAGCCCGGAGAGAGGGTTCAATGAGCAGTTCTTC. This translates into CASSPERGFNEQFF.

In this sample, this clone turned up once. V and J are TRBV5-1 and TRBJ1-2; perhaps TRBD1 as D (6 bases). CDR1 and CDR2 from the germline V gene are SGHRS and YFSETQ. There are 15 residues in the CDR3. Trimming pared 4 bases from V and 2 bases from J, leaving 15 bases between. In DNA form, the CDR3 reads TGCGCCAGCAGCCAGGGACCAGGGGAAAACTATGGCTACACCTTC. Amino acids: CASSQGPGENYGYTF.

The chain is built from TRBV5-6 and TRBJ2-2, with D perhaps TRBD1 (6 bases). CDR3 length: 15 residues. V was trimmed by 2 bases and J by 6 bases, leaving 14 bases between them. Germline loops: CDR1 SGHDT, CDR2 YYEEEE. The CDR3 sequence: CASSFYSGAAGELFF. CDR3 nucleotide sequence: TGTGCCAGCAGCTTTTATTCAGGGGCCGCCGGGGAGCTGTTTTTT.

The V gene is TRBV12-3 or TRBV12-4, the J gene TRBJ2-1; D uncertain. The CDR3 runs 11 residues. Trimming removed 4 bases from V and 7 bases from J, with 5 bases in between. The DNA of the CDR3 is TGTGCCAGCAGTTACTCTAATGAGCAGTTCTTC. Its translation is CASSYSNEQFF.

The chain has TRBV28 and TRBJ1-6; 8 positions agree with TRBD1. The V gene end was trimmed by 5 bases and the J gene end by 8 bases; junction bases not matched to a gene: 8. From germline, CDR1 is MDHEN and CDR2 SYDVKM. This CDR3 is 15 amino acids long. Here the CDR3 reads CASSPIGQGHSPLHF. DNA for the CDR3: TGTGCCAGCAGTCCCATCGGACAGGGTCATTCACCCCTCCACTTT.

The chain combines TRBV28 with TRBJ1-5, with D perhaps matching TRBD1 (6 bases). V lost 7 bases and J 0 bases, leaving 13 bases between the germline ends. The CDR3 sequence is 15 residues long. Germline values: CDR1 MDHEN, CDR2 SYDVKM. CDR3 in amino acids: CASTFRGTSNQPQHF. CDR3 DNA sequence: TGTGCCAGCACTTTTAGGGGGACTAGCAATCAGCCCCAGCATTTT.

The chain uses TRBV18 and TRBJ2-1; 10 bases fit TRBD2. The trim removed 2 bases at V and 5 bases at J, leaving 12 bases unmatched. Germline V gene sequence: CDR1 KGHSH, CDR2 LQKENI. The CDR3 totals 18 residues. CDR3 sequence reads: CASSPKREGRGIDNEQFF. DNA for the CDR3: TGTGCCAGCTCACCAAAGCGGGAGGGCCGTGGCATCGACAATGAGCAGTTCTTC.

The chain links TRBV24-1 to TRBJ2-1; 11 nucleotides line up with TRBD2. The CDR3 runs to 17 residues. Unmatched junction bases numbered 9, after V lost 9 bases and J lost 0 bases. CDR1 is KGHDR, CDR2 SFDVKD, per germline. The CDR3 nucleotides read TGTGCCACCGGCGGGACTAGCGGAGAAAGCTCCTACAATGAGCAGTTCTTC. It is translated as CATGGTSGESSYNEQFF.

CDR3 in amino acids: CASSRASRAYEQYF. The CDR3 DNA sequence: TGTGCCAGCAGTCGAGCCTCGCGCGCCTACGAGCAGTACTTC. The J gene is TRBJ2-7, the V gene TRBV6-5; D remains ambiguous. V lost 5 bases and J lost 2, with 13 bases in between. The length of the CDR3 is 14 residues. CDR1 and CDR2 from the germline V gene are MNHEY and SVGAGI.

The chain combines TRBV10-3 with TRBJ2-7; TRBD2 matches 8 bases. CDR3 length: 13 amino acids. V was pared by 6 bases and J by 5 bases, with 6 bases of the junction left unmatched. Germline CDR1 is ENHRY and CDR2 is SYGVKD. The CDR3 DNA is TGTGCCATCAGCAGCGGGAGAAGCGACGAGCAGTACTTC. Protein product: CAISSGRSDEQYF.

This chain links TRBV7-3 with TRBJ2-2, with D unresolved. The germline V and J ends were trimmed by 2 bases and 6 bases, with 7 bases remaining between them. The CDR3 extends over 13 amino acids. The germline V gene encodes CDR1 SGHTA and CDR2 FQGTGA. The CDR3 sequence: CASSLSYSGELFF. DNA for the CDR3: TGTGCCAGCAGCTTATCGTATTCCGGGGAGCTGTTTTTT.

This clone was observed once. This chain connects TRBV6-5 to TRBJ1-6; D may be TRBD1 (5 bases). Trimming cost V 6 bases and J 7 bases, with 13 bases left between them. CDR1 and CDR2 (germline): MNHEY, SVGAGI. The CDR3 runs to 14 residues. The CDR3: CASSPGRANSPLHF. CDR3 DNA: TGTGCCAGCAGCCCGGGCAGGGCAAATTCACCCCTCCACTTT.

V usage is TRBV27 and J usage is TRBJ2-1; D remains ambiguous. The CDR3 is made up of 13 amino acids. V was shortened by 5 bases and J by 3 bases, with 8 bases between the two germline ends. Germline V lookup: CDR1 MNHEY, CDR2 SMNVEV (reference sequence). CDR3 coding DNA: TGTGCCAGCAGTACGGGTTACTACAATGAGCAGTTCTTC. This codes for CASSTGYYNEQFF.

The sample holds one count of this clone. This rearrangement joins TRBV11-2 to TRBJ2-2, with 9 bases fitting TRBD2. V shed 4 bases and J 6 bases; nucleotides not matched to a gene: 3. The CDR3 covers 14 residues. Per the germline V gene, CDR1 is SGHAT and CDR2 is FQNNGV. The CDR3 loop is CASSSAGGPGELFF. CDR3 coding DNA: TGTGCCAGCAGCTCAGCGGGAGGACCCGGGGAGCTGTTTTTT.

The V call is TRBV6-2 or TRBV6-3, the J call TRBJ2-2; D perhaps matches TRBD2 (5 bases). This CDR3 contains 15 residues. The ends were cut back, 3 bases at V and 7 bases at J, with 15 bases in the middle. Looked up from germline, CDR1 is MNHEY and CDR2 is SVGEGT. The CDR3 spells CASSYMGVSGGELFF. The CDR3 coding sequence is TGTGCCAGCAGTTATATGGGAGTGTCTGGCGGGGAGCTGTTTTTT.

The V call is TRBV6-5, the J call TRBJ1-1; D possibly corresponds to TRBD1 (6 bases). Germline-derived CDR1 and CDR2 are MNHEY and SVGAGI. V gave up 5 bases and J gave up 1 base, with 11 bases separating them. The CDR3 covers 14 residues. CDR3 in amino acids: CASSRKTGNTEAFF. DNA for the CDR3: TGTGCCAGCAGTCGTAAGACAGGGAACACTGAAGCTTTCTTT.

The chain uses TRBV27 and TRBJ2-7; 7 bases are shared with TRBD1. Germline V gene lookup returns CDR1 MNHEY and CDR2 SMNVEV (reference sequence). The CDR3 length is 15 residues. V was clipped by 2 bases and J by 0 bases; unmatched bases: 4. CDR3 protein: CASSLRQGSSYEQYF. The CDR3 DNA reads as TGTGCCAGCAGTTTACGACAGGGAAGCTCCTACGAGCAGTACTTC.

The chain links TRBV2 to TRBJ2-7; 7 bases align to TRBD1. V dropped 3 bases and J dropped 7; count of bases not matched to a gene: 15. The CDR3 has 16 residues. The germline V gene encodes CDR1 SNHLY and CDR2 FYNNEI. CDR3 in amino acids: CASSDQWDRGDREQYF. CDR3 in DNA: TGTGCCAGCAGTGATCAATGGGACAGAGGGGATAGGGAGCAGTACTTC. The whole variable domain, filled in from reference TRBV2 and TRBJ2-7, reads EPEVTQTPSHQVTQMGQEVILRCVPISNHLYFYWYRQILGQKVEFLVSFYNNEISEKSEIFDDQFSVERPDGSNFTLKIRSTKLEDSAMYFCASSDQWDRGDREQYFGPGTRLTVT.

CDR3: CASSLTALLSEKLFF. CDR3 DNA: TGTGCCAGCAGCTTAACAGCTCTTTTGAGTGAAAAACTGTTTTTT. The chain links TRBV7-3 to TRBJ1-4; D gene unclear. Germline loops: CDR1 SGHTA, CDR2 FQGTGA. V gave up 0 bases and J gave up 7 bases, with 12 bases separating them. The CDR3 extends over 15 amino acids.

V gene TRBV6-5 combines with J gene TRBJ2-1, with 7 bases that match TRBD1. Germline lookup yields CDR1 MNHEY and CDR2 SVGAGI. With 6 bases clipped from V and 8 bases from J, the junction kept 10 bases outside the gene matches. The CDR3 is 14 amino acids. The CDR3 sequence: CASRTGLRIDEQFF. CDR3 in DNA: TGTGCCAGCAGGACAGGGTTGAGGATCGATGAGCAGTTCTTC.

The CDR3 coding sequence is TGTGCCACCAGTTCAGCGTTATGGGAGACCCAGTACTTC. It yields the protein CATSSALWETQYF. V gene TRBV24-1 combines with J gene TRBJ2-5; D unresolved. V lost 6 bases and J 5 bases, leaving 12 bases between the germline ends. Germline lookup yields CDR1 KGHDR and CDR2 SFDVKD. The CDR3 covers 13 residues.

The gene calls are TRBV19 and TRBJ1-4, with TRBD1 as a possible D gene (6 bases). This CDR3 is 13 amino acids long. CDR1 is LNHDA and CDR2 is SQIVND in the germline V gene (reference sequence). V lost 6 bases and J lost 5, with 10 bases in between. CDR3 in amino acids: CASRGTGNEKLFF. The CDR3 bases are TGTGCCAGTAGGGGAACAGGGAATGAAAAACTGTTTTTT.

The chain employs TRBV19 and TRBJ1-1; no clear D gene. The V end was cut by 5 bases, the J end by 0 bases, with 10 bases between. The germline V gene has CDR1 LNHDA and CDR2 SQIVND (reference sequence). There are 14 residues in the CDR3. Here the CDR3 reads CASSSGGMNTEAFF. The CDR3 nucleotides read TGTGCCAGTAGTTCCGGCGGCATGAACACTGAAGCTTTCTTT. Variable domain in full (rest from reference TRBV19 and TRBJ1-1): DGGITQSPKYLFRKEGQNVTLSCEQNLNHDAMYWYRQDPGQGLRLIYYSQIVNDFQKGDIAEGYSVSREKKESFPLTVTSAQKNPTAFYLCASSSGGMNTEAFFGQGTRLTVV.

The V gene is TRBV20-1, the J gene TRBJ2-7; tentative D call: TRBD2 (5 bases). The V end was cut by 3 bases, the J end by 3 bases, with 15 bases between. CDR3 length: 14 amino acids. Germline V gene sequence: CDR1 DFQATT, CDR2 SNEGSKA (reference sequence). Here the CDR3 reads CSASVRRGRYEQYF. The CDR3 DNA reads TGCAGTGCTAGTGTACGCCGGGGTCGCTACGAGCAGTACTTC.

This clone was seen more than once but under ten times. V gene TRBV25-1 combines with J gene TRBJ2-1, with 9 bases identical to TRBD2. J lost 3 bases, V lost 3 bases, and 3 bases had no gene match. The CDR3 runs 15 residues. Germline loops: CDR1 MGHDK, CDR2 SYGVNS. The DNA of the CDR3 is TGTGCCAGCAGTGATAGCGGGAGACTCTACAATGAGCAGTTCTTC. Its translation: CASSDSGRLYNEQFF.

The chain joins TRBV28 to TRBJ1-6; 8 bases line up with TRBD1. The trim removed 5 bases at V and 10 bases at J, leaving 10 bases unmatched. Germline CDR1 MDHEN, CDR2 SYDVKM. The CDR3 covers 15 residues. CDR3 sequence (DNA): TGTGCCAGCAGTCCCCGGACAGGGATACGATCACCCCTCCACTTT. Translation gives CASSPRTGIRSPLHF.

This chain connects TRBV3-1 (or the pseudogene TRBV3-2) to TRBJ2-7; D ambiguous. Trimming left V 1 base short and J 4 bases short, with 5 bases between. Germline CDR1 and CDR2: LGHDT and YNNKEL (reference sequence). The CDR3 is made up of 12 amino acids. The CDR3 loop is CASSQGQYEQYF. CDR3 coding DNA: TGTGCCAGCAGCCAAGGACAATACGAGCAGTACTTC.

This chain joins TRBV4-3 and TRBJ2-3, with D uncertain. The CDR3 has 13 residues. CDR1 LGHNA and CDR2 YSLEER come from the germline V gene. With 3 bases removed from V and 6 bases from J, the gap between germline ends came to 10 bases. CDR3 sequence reads: CASSQALEDTQYF. CDR3 sequence (DNA): TGCGCCAGCAGCCAGGCCCTAGAGGATACGCAGTATTTT.

The gene calls are TRBV6-5 and TRBJ1-2; TRBD1 is a possible D gene (6 bases). Germline V gene lookup returns CDR1 MNHEY and CDR2 SVGAGI. The CDR3 contains 15 residues. V was shortened by 6 bases and J by 5 bases, with 19 bases between the two germline ends. In nucleotides, the CDR3 is TGTGCCAGCAGGTCAGGGGACGATGTCGGGTATGGCTACACCTTC. This sequence encodes CASRSGDDVGYGYTF.

The chain uses TRBV9 and TRBJ2-1; D may be TRBD1 (6 bases). This CDR3 comprises 15 residues. Germline CDR1 is SGDLS and CDR2 is YYNGEE. V shed 0 bases and J shed 4 bases, with 11 bases lying between them. Written as DNA, the CDR3 is TGTGCCAGCAGCGTAGGCAGGGGAAGTTACAATGAGCAGTTCTTC. Translating it yields CASSVGRGSYNEQFF.